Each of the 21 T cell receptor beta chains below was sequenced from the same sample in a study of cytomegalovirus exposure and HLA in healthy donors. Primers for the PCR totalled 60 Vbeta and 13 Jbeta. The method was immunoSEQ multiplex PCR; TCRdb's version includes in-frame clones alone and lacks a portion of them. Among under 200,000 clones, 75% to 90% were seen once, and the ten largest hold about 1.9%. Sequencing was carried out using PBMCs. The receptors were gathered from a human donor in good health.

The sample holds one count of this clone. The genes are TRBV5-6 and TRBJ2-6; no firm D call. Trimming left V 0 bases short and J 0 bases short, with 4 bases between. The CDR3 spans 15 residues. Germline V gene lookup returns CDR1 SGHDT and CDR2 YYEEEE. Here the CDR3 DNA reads TGTGCCAGCAGCTTGGGACTCTCTGGGGCCAACGTCCTGACTTTC. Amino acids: CASSLGLSGANVLTF.

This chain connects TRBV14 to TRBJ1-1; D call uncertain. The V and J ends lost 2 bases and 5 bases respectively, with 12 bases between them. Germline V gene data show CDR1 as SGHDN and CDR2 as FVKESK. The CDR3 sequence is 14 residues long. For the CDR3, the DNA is TGTGCCAGCAGCCAAATTGTTTCGCGGACTGAAGCTTTCTTT. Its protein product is CASSQIVSRTEAFF. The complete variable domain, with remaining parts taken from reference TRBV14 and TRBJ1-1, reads EAGVTQFPSHSVIEKGQTVTLRCDPISGHDNLYWYRRVMGKEIKFLLHFVKESKQDESGMPNNRFLAERTGGTYSTLKVQPAELEDSGVYFCASSQIVSRTEAFFGQGTRLTVV.

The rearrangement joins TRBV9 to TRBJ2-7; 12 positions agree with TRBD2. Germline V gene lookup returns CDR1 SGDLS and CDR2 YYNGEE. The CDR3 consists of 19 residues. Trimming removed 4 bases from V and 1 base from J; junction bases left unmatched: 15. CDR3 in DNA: TGTGCCAGCAGCCCATCTCCGGGACTAGCGGGTTCCTCGTCCTACGAGCAGTACTTC. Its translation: CASSPSPGLAGSSSYEQYF.

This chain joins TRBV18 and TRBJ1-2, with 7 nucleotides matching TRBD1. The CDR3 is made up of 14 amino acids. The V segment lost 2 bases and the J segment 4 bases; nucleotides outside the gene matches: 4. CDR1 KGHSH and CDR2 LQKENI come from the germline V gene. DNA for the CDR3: TGTGCCAGCTCACCAATACAGGGGACCTATGGCTACACCTTC. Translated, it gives CASSPIQGTYGYTF.

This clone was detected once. The CDR3 DNA reads as TGCGCCAGCAGCCACCGGGACAGGGGGCGTTCCGGGGAGCTGTTTTTT. This translates into CASSHRDRGRSGELFF. V gene TRBV4-1 combines with J gene TRBJ2-2; 12 positions match TRBD1. CDR1 and CDR2 (germline): MGHRA, YSYEKL. The CDR3 consists of 16 residues. The V segment lost 3 bases and the J segment 6 bases; nucleotides outside the gene matches: 5.

DNA of the CDR3: TGTGCCAGTAGTTACGGACTAGCGGGGGGCACCTACGAGCAGTACTTC. This sequence encodes CASSYGLAGGTYEQYF. The V and J genes are TRBV19 and TRBJ2-7, with 14 bases fitting TRBD2. This CDR3 comprises 16 residues. The V segment lost 5 bases and the J segment 2 bases; nucleotides outside the gene matches: 5. From germline, CDR1 is LNHDA and CDR2 SQIVND (reference sequence).

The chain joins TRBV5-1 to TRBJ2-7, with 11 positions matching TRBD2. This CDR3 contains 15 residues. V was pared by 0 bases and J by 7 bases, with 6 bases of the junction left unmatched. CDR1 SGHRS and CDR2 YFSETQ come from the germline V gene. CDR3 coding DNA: TGCGCCAGCAGCTTGGTCGGGACTAGCGGTTTAGAGCAGTACTTC. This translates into CASSLVGTSGLEQYF. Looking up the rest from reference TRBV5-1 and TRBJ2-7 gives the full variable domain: KAGVTQTPRYLIKTRGQQVTLSCSPISGHRSVSWYQQTPGQGLQFLFEYFSETQRNKGNFPGRFSGRQFSNSRSEMNVSTLELGDSALYLCASSLVGTSGLEQYFGPGTRLTVT.

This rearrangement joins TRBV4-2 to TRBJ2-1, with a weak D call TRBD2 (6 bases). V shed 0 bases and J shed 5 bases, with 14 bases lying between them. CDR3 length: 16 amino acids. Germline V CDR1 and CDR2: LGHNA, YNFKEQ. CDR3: CASSQDLGTGDNEQFF. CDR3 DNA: TGTGCCAGCAGCCAAGATCTAGGGACTGGCGACAATGAGCAGTTCTTC.

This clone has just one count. DNA for the CDR3: TGTGCCAGCAGACGTGGACAGGGGTATGGCTACACCTTC. It encodes CASRRGQGYGYTF. The chain couples TRBV7-2 to TRBJ1-2; 9 bases map to TRBD1. This CDR3 is 13 amino acids long. Trimming at V came to 6 bases and at J to 5 bases, leaving 4 bases not matched to a gene. From germline, CDR1 is SGHTA and CDR2 FQGNSA.

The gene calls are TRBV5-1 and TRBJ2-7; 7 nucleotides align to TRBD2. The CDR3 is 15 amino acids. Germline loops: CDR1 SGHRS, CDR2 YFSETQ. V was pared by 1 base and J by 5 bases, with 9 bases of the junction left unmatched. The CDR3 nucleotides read TGCGCCAGCAGCTTGCCGAGCGGGGCTAACGACGAGCAGTACTTC. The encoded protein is CASSLPSGANDEQYF. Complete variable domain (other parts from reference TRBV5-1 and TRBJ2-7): KAGVTQTPRYLIKTRGQQVTLSCSPISGHRSVSWYQQTPGQGLQFLFEYFSETQRNKGNFPGRFSGRQFSNSRSEMNVSTLELGDSALYLCASSLPSGANDEQYFGPGTRLTVT.

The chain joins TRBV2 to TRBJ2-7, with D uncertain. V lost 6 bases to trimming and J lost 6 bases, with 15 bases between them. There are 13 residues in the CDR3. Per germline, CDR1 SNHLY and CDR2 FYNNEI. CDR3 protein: CASRVLQSGEQYF. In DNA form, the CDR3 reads TGTGCCAGCAGGGTTCTCCAATCCGGCGAGCAGTACTTC. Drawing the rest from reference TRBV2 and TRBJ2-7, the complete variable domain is EPEVTQTPSHQVTQMGQEVILRCVPISNHLYFYWYRQILGQKVEFLVSFYNNEISEKSEIFDDQFSVERPDGSNFTLKIRSTKLEDSAMYFCASRVLQSGEQYFGPGTRLTVT.

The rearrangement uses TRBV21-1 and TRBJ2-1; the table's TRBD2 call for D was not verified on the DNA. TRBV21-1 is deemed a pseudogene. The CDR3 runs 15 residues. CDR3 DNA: TGTGCCAGCAGCAAGAGGAGCGGGGGGTACAATGAGCAGTTCTTC. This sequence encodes CASSKRSGGYNEQFF.

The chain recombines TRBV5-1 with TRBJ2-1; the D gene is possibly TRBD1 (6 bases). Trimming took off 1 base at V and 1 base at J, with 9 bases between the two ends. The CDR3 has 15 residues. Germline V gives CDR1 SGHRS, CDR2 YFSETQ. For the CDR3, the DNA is TGCGCCAGCAGCTTGAGTACAGGGTCCTACAATGAGCAGTTCTTC. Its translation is CASSLSTGSYNEQFF.

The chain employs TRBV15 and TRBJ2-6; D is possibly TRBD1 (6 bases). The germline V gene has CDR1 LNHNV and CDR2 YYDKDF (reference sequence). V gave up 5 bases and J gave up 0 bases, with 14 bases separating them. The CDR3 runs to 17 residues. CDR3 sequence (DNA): TGTGCCACCAGCTCCTGGACAGACAGCTCTGGGGCCAACGTCCTGACTTTC. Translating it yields CATSSWTDSSGANVLTF.

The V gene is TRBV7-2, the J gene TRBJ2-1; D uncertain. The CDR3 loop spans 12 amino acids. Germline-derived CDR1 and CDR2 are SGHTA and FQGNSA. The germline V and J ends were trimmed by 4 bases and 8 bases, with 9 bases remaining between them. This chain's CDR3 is CASSSPGYEQFF. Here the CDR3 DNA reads TGTGCCAGCAGCTCCCCCGGGTATGAGCAGTTCTTC.

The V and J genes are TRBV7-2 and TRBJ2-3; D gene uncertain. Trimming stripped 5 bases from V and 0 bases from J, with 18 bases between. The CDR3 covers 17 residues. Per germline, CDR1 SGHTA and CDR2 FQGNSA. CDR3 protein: CASSEKSRSASTDTQYF. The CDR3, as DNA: TGTGCCAGCAGCGAAAAATCGCGGAGCGCTAGCACAGATACGCAGTATTTT.

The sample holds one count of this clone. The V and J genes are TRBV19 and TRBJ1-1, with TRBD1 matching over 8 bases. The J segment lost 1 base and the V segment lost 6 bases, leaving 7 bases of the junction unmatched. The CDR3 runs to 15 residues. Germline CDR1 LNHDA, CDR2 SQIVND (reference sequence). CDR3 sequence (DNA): TGTGCCAGTAGCCCAGGGGGCGGTCGGAACACTGAAGCTTTCTTT. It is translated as CASSPGGGRNTEAFF.

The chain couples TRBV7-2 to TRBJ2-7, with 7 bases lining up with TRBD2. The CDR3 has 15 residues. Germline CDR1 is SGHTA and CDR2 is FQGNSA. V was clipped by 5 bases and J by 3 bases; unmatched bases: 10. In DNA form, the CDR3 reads TGTGCCAGCAGCGTCGTTCGGGGAGGGATCTACGAGCAGTACTTC. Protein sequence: CASSVVRGGIYEQYF.

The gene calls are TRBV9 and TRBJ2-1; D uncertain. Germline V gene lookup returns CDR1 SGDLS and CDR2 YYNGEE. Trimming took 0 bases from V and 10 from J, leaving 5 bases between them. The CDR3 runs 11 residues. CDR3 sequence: CASSVGLEQFF. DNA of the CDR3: TGTGCCAGCAGCGTAGGACTGGAGCAGTTCTTC.

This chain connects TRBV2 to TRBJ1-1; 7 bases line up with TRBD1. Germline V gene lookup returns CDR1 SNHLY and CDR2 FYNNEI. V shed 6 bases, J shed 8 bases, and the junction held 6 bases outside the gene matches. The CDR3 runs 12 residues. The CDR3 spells CASSETTGEAFF. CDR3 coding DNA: TGTGCCAGCAGCGAGACGACAGGGGAAGCTTTCTTT.

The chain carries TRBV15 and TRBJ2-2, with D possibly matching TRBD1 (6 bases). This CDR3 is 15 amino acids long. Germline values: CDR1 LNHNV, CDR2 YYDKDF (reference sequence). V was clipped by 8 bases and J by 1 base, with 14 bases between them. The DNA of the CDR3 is TGTGCCACCCGTCAGTCGGACAGGAACACCGGGGAGCTGTTTTTT. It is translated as CATRQSDRNTGELFF. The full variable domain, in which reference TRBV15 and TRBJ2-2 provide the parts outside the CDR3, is DAMVIQNPRYQVTQFGKPVTLSCSQTLNHNVMYWYQQKSSQAPKLLFHYYDKDFNNEADTPDNFQSRRPNTSFCFLDIRSPGLGDTAMYLCATRQSDRNTGELFFGEGSRLTVL.